The clone carrying this T cell receptor (beta chain) was picked up a small number of times. The antigen is undetermined. Individual cDNA molecules each carried unique molecular identifiers attached by the library. Under the authors' procedure: Across samples, TCR counts had a median of roughly 100,000 and ranged from roughly 23,224 to 690,600. TCRdb passed the RACE reads through MiXCR, listing each CDR3 protein once. TCRdb's processing, not the authors' own work, is the source of the V and J calls. Of roughly 46,000 distinct CDR3 sequences detected, 4.4% appear once; the ten largest clones hold around 5.5%. Trimming shortened V by 6 bases and J by 12 bases, and 15 bases separated the two germline ends. From germline, CDR1 is SGHAT and CDR2 FQDESV (reference sequence). The length of the CDR3 is 12 residues. The data belong to a study of human T cells and chemical hapten exposure. On the study more broadly: Variation in per-sample TCR yields came mainly from small pooled library volume differences. Study findings and constraints: TCRs above 1 in 1000 frequency did not change with DPC sensitization.

Regarding time point: healthy volunteer bleed at 2 weeks. Unfractionated whole blood yielded total RNA. The sequenced material came from whole blood. The chain employs TRBV11-1 and TRBJ2-1; D is perhaps TRBD2 (6 bases). This TCR derives from a human donor in good health. Some clones in this sample may be carry-over from other donors' samples. This chain's CDR3 is CASRSLASSQFF. The CDR3 coding sequence is TGTGCCAGCAGATCGCTAGCGAGCTCGCAGTTCTTC.